Given below is one T cell receptor beta chain in context. Antigen: not known. This PCR relied on a set of 60 Vbeta primers and 13 Jbeta primers. The protocol was immunoSEQ multiplex PCR, while the TCRdb copy is restricted to in-frame clones and leaves out a portion. The repertoire includes roughly 81,000 clones, over 75% of them detected once, and over 2% sits in the top ten. The source of the sample is a study of cytomegalovirus exposure and HLA in healthy donors. Among the donors, all were healthy bone marrow donors. Broader study findings: High sensitivity and specificity were reportedly achieved when the classifier diagnosed cytomegalovirus status. An Asian-associated ancestry cluster reportedly showed fewer N-insertions than the roughly 670-donor mean in a later analysis.

V gave up 5 bases and J gave up 6 bases, with 16 bases separating them. This CDR3 comprises 15 residues. Per germline, CDR1 SGHTA and CDR2 FQGTGA. What was sequenced was PBMCs. The rearrangement links TRBV7-3 to TRBJ2-2; TRBD1 is a possible D gene (6 bases). This receptor was identified in a boy younger than 18 in good health and CMV-seronegative. CDR3 DNA sequence: TGTGCCAGCAGCCCCATTCAGGGGAGCGCCGGGGAGCTGTTTTTT. Translation: CASSPIQGSAGELFF.